What follows is one TCR beta chain and its context. Its target is unknown. This specimen belongs to a study of T cell repertoires in cytomegalovirus infection. As for the study in general: HLA-C-restricted CMV epitopes, recently identified, and well-studied HLA-B-restricted ones were used by the study. Shared public TCR beta signatures pointed to both CMV infection and a matching HLA type.

Trimming stripped 6 bases from V and 2 bases from J, with 11 bases between. The CDR3 length is 14 residues. TCRdb re-derived calls from the reads in MiXCR, one entry per CDR3 protein. The sample holds roughly 350,000 distinct CDR3 sequences, roughly a third seen once. General study findings and limits: Public TCR beta family frequency separated CMV-and-HLA carriers, including in an independent cohort. CMV-specific TCR beta clonotypes restricted by HLA-C dominated the ex vivo response.

V and J are TRBV12-3 or TRBV12-4 and TRBJ1-5, with TRBD1 as a possible D gene (6 bases). This sample comprised cultured PBMCs, obtained from culture after CMV antigen stimulation. The clonotype originates from a human donor in good health (CMV status not recorded). Some clones in this sample may be carry-over from other donors' samples. CDR3 sequence (DNA): TGTGCCAGCAGGCTGGACAGTGGCAATCAGCCCCAGCATTTT. It yields the protein CASRLDSGNQPQHF.